This T cell receptor beta chain was sequenced in a study of T cells expressing NK-cell markers. Overall study: Serological testing identified most of the eight sequenced donors as HCMV-seropositive and one as seronegative. Points from the study as a whole: HCMV specificity of expanded NKG2C+ T cell clones remained unclear.

Worth noting for this clonotype: Its target is unknown.

This CDR3 is 14 amino acids long. The germline CDR1 and CDR2 sequences are MNHEY and SVGEGT. With the 5' RACE reads reprocessed, TCRdb shows one record per CDR3 protein and no DNA. The sample's table shows a few hundred thousand distinct CDR3 sequences. The receptor was isolated from a man aged 18-70 years in good health. V and J are TRBV6-2 or TRBV6-3 and TRBJ2-7; TCRdb calls TRBD1, which cannot be checked without DNA. Sample: blood T cells: a sorted CD56 or NKG2C T cell subset, CD4+ or CD8+ T cells, or bulk PBMC T cells (not recorded which). CDR3 residues: CASSTTGKSYEQYF.